One T cell receptor beta chain is described in this entry. This record belongs to a study of patients and donors after allogeneic stem cell transplantation. TCRdb recomputed calls from the RT-PCR reads with MiXCR, one row per CDR3 protein. The repertoire holds 800,000 to 1,000,000 distinct CDR3 sequences, roughly 18% seen once, with 6% in the top ten. Deletions cut 4 bases from V and 0 bases from J, with 13 bases between. Germline V gene sequence: CDR1 KGHDR, CDR2 SFDVKD. This CDR3 has 16 amino acids. The V gene is TRBV24-1, the J gene TRBJ2-3; D ambiguous. The sequence was collected from a human donor who was either an allogeneic HSCT recipient or a stem cell or donor lymphocyte infusion donor (not recorded which). It is not recorded whose cells these are; they may come from a transplant donor. What was sequenced was blood, either unsorted or a sorted T cell fraction (not recorded which). In DNA, the CDR3 is TGTGCCACCAGTGACCTGGAGACCCTAAGCACAGATACGCAGTATTTT. Translating gives CATSDLETLSTDTQYF.